Below are 6 T cell receptor beta chains sequenced from a single sample in a study of blood T cell repertoires in COVID-19. Sequencing used immunoSEQ multiplex PCR; TCRdb keeps in-frame clones, though not all of them. The sample lists hundreds of thousands of clones; around 86% were seen once. The sequenced material came from PBMCs or T cells enriched from blood (not recorded which). The receptors stem from a woman aged 50 to 60 who had recovered from COVID-19.

The rearrangement joins TRBV7-4 to TRBJ2-7, with D unresolved. CDR1 is SGHVT and CDR2 is SQSDAQ in the germline V gene. V lost 3 bases, J lost 5 bases, and 11 bases lay in between. The CDR3 spans 13 residues. CDR3 protein: CASSFVKPHEQYF. The CDR3 DNA reads TGTGCCAGCAGCTTCGTTAAGCCCCACGAGCAGTACTTC.

The chain employs TRBV20-1 and TRBJ1-5; no clear D. Trimming removed 3 bases from V and 7 bases from J, with 16 bases in between. CDR1 and CDR2 (germline): DFQATT, SNEGSKA (reference sequence). This CDR3 has 14 residues. The DNA for the CDR3 is TGCAGTGCTAGTATCGGCCCACTGGAGCAGCCCCAGCATTTT. This codes for CSASIGPLEQPQHF.

The chain recombines TRBV7-9 with TRBJ1-6, with D possibly matching TRBD1 (5 bases). Germline V CDR1 and CDR2: SEHNR, FQNEAQ (reference sequence). The CDR3 has 15 residues. V lost 2 bases and J lost 3, with 8 bases in between. The CDR3 loop is CASSLSTDYNSPLHF. CDR3 bases: TGTGCCAGCAGCTTATCGACAGACTATAATTCACCCCTCCACTTT. Filled out from reference TRBV7-9 and TRBJ1-6, the complete variable domain reads DTGVSQNPRHKITKRGQNVTFRCDPISEHNRLYWYRQTLGQGPEFLTYFQNEAQLEKSRLLSDRFSAERPKGSFSTLEIQRTEQGDSAMYLCASSLSTDYNSPLHFGNGTRLTVT.

The V and J genes are TRBV7-2 and TRBJ1-2; TRBD1 aligns across 7 bases. Germline CDR1 reads SGHTA; CDR2 reads FQGNSA. Trimming cost V 5 bases and J 0 bases; bases outside gene matches: 12. This CDR3 has 17 amino acids. The CDR3 DNA is TGTGCCAGCAGCCGCAGACAGGGAATCTTAGCTAACTATGGCTACACCTTC. Its translation is CASSRRQGILANYGYTF.

The sample holds a few counts of this clone. The rearrangement uses TRBV5-4 and TRBJ2-1; tentative D call: TRBD1 (6 bases). CDR1 and CDR2 (germline): SGHNT, YYREEE (reference sequence). Trimming cost V 4 bases and J 1 base, with 15 bases left between them. The CDR3 is 16 amino acids. CDR3 amino acids: CASSAGTHGSYNEQFF. CDR3 bases: TGTGCCAGCAGCGCCGGGACACACGGATCCTACAATGAGCAGTTCTTC.

The V and J genes are TRBV4-2 and TRBJ2-3; TRBD2 matches 13 bases. With 5 bases clipped from V and 6 bases from J, the junction kept 5 bases outside the gene matches. Germline V gives CDR1 LGHNA, CDR2 YNFKEQ. There are 15 residues in the CDR3. For the CDR3, the DNA is TGTGCCAGCAGCTACGGGACTAGCGGGATGGATACGCAGTATTTT. This sequence encodes CASSYGTSGMDTQYF.